These 23 T cell receptor beta chains originate from one sample sequenced in a study of blood T cell repertoires in COVID-19. Sequencing was performed with immunoSEQ multiplex PCR; in TCRdb, only in-frame clones are kept and a portion is missing. The sample holds about 270,000 clones, approximately 84% seen once. Source material: peripheral blood. The receptor source for this set is a human donor with COVID-19, enrolled during active disease. The donor label of this sample is uncertain.

The CDR3 sequence: CASHGGPPETQYF. In nucleotides, the CDR3 is TGTGCCAGCCACGGGGGGCCACCCGAAACCCAGTACTTC. The chain carries TRBV6-5 and TRBJ2-5; a possible D gene is TRBD2 (7 bases). There are 13 residues in the CDR3. V gave up 8 bases and J gave up 8 bases, with 18 bases separating them. CDR1 and CDR2 (germline): MNHEY, SVGAGI.

This clone was detected only a few times. V is TRBV2 and J is TRBJ1-1; possible D gene TRBD1, 5 bases. Germline CDR1 SNHLY, CDR2 FYNNEI. CDR3 size: 13 residues. V was clipped by 2 bases and J by 10 bases, with 14 bases between them. The CDR3 nucleotides are TGTGCCAGCAGTGAATCGCTCGGCAGGGCAGCTTTCTTT. This gives the protein CASSESLGRAAFF.

J is TRBJ2-2 and V is TRBV7-2, with 10 bases matching TRBD1. Trimming took 6 bases from V and 3 from J; bases not matched to a gene: 4. CDR3 length equals 15 residues. In germline, CDR1 is SGHTA, CDR2 FQGNSA. In DNA form, the CDR3 reads TGTGCCAGCAGGCCCGGGACAGGGGACACCGGGGAGCTGTTTTTT. It specifies CASRPGTGDTGELFF.

The V call is TRBV9, the J call TRBJ1-5; weak D call: TRBD1 (6 bases). Trimming removed 4 bases from V and 1 base from J, with 12 bases in between. Germline CDR1 reads SGDLS; CDR2 reads YYNGEE. CDR3 length: 15 amino acids. The chain's CDR3 is CASSSGAESNQPQHF. DNA for the CDR3: TGTGCCAGCAGCTCAGGGGCAGAAAGCAATCAGCCCCAGCATTTT.

The chain is built from TRBV6-5 and TRBJ1-1, with TRBD1 matching 8 bases. CDR3 length: 13 amino acids. Trimming cost V 6 bases and J 1 base; bases outside gene matches: 1. Looked up from germline, CDR1 is MNHEY and CDR2 is SVGAGI. The CDR3 bases are TGTGCCAGCAGGGACAGGGCGAACACTGAAGCTTTCTTT. Translated: CASRDRANTEAFF.

This clone was found a few times. This rearrangement joins TRBV7-3 to TRBJ2-3, with 7 bases lining up with TRBD2. This CDR3 is built from 16 residues. Per germline, CDR1 SGHTA and CDR2 FQGTGA. Trimming took 5 bases from V and 2 from J; bases not matched to a gene: 10. CDR3: CASSLRGVALTDTQYF. CDR3 in DNA: TGTGCCAGCAGCCTCCGGGGGGTAGCTCTCACAGATACGCAGTATTTT. The full variable domain, with the rest looked up from reference TRBV7-3 and TRBJ2-3, is GAGVSQTPSNKVTEKGKYVELRCDPISGHTALYWYRQSLGQGPEFLIYFQGTGAADDSGLPNDRFFAVRPEGSVSTLKIQRTERGDSAVYLCASSLRGVALTDTQYFGPGTRLTVL.

The genes are TRBV5-6 and TRBJ2-1; TRBD2 is a possible D gene (6 bases). The V gene lost 0 bases and the J gene lost 1 base, with 8 bases spanning the gap. In germline, CDR1 is SGHDT, CDR2 YYEEEE. The CDR3 loop spans 15 amino acids. The CDR3 spells CASSLERESYNEQFF. In nucleotides, the CDR3 is TGTGCCAGCAGCTTGGAACGGGAGTCCTACAATGAGCAGTTCTTC.

Here the CDR3 DNA reads TGTGCCAGTAGTATAGATCATTCCGGGATTCATGGAGTAGAAGCTTTCTTT. This codes for CASSIDHSGIHGVEAFF. The rearrangement links TRBV19 to TRBJ1-1, with unresolved D. Trimming took 0 bases from V and 8 from J, leaving 22 bases between them. CDR3 length: 17 residues. Germline V gene sequence: CDR1 LNHDA, CDR2 SQIVND (reference sequence). Filled out from reference TRBV19 and TRBJ1-1, the complete variable domain reads DGGITQSPKYLFRKEGQNVTLSCEQNLNHDAMYWYRQDPGQGLRLIYYSQIVNDFQKGDIAEGYSVSREKKESFPLTVTSAQKNPTAFYLCASSIDHSGIHGVEAFFGQGTRLTVV.

The V and J genes are TRBV7-9 and TRBJ1-1; D is perhaps TRBD1 (5 bases). Trimming removed 9 bases from V and 1 base from J, with 18 bases in between. The CDR3 consists of 15 residues. Per the germline V gene, CDR1 is SEHNR and CDR2 is FQNEAQ (reference sequence). The CDR3: CASRFIVGGNTEAFF. CDR3 bases: TGTGCCAGTAGATTCATCGTGGGGGGGAACACTGAAGCTTTCTTT. Full variable domain (rest looked up from reference TRBV7-9 and TRBJ1-1): DTGVSQNPRHKITKRGQNVTFRCDPISEHNRLYWYRQTLGQGPEFLTYFQNEAQLEKSRLLSDRFSAERPKGSFSTLEIQRTEQGDSAMYLCASRFIVGGNTEAFFGQGTRLTVV.

V and J are TRBV5-1 and TRBJ2-7, with D unresolved. V was shortened by 4 bases and J by 3 bases, with 14 bases between the two germline ends. CDR1 is SGHRS, CDR2 YFSETQ, per germline. The length of the CDR3 is 14 residues. The DNA of the CDR3 is TGCGCCAGCAGCCCGCCCAGAGGAAACTACGAGCAGTACTTC. Translated: CASSPPRGNYEQYF.

J is TRBJ1-1 and V is TRBV19; D uncertain. V lost 9 bases and J lost 5, with 16 bases in between. This CDR3 is 13 amino acids long. Looked up from germline, CDR1 is LNHDA and CDR2 is SQIVND (reference sequence). In DNA, the CDR3 is TGTGCCAGCAGACTGGGTCGAGGAACTGAAGCTTTCTTT. Translated, it gives CASRLGRGTEAFF.

The J gene is TRBJ2-2, the V gene TRBV5-1, with D perhaps matching TRBD1 (5 bases). Germline assignment: CDR1 SGHRS and CDR2 YFSETQ. V was trimmed by 4 bases and J by 6 bases, leaving 7 bases between them. The CDR3 runs to 12 residues. The CDR3 here is CASSPRAGELFF. CDR3 coding DNA: TGCGCCAGCAGCCCCAGGGCCGGGGAGCTGTTTTTT. Looking up the rest from reference TRBV5-1 and TRBJ2-2 gives the full variable domain: KAGVTQTPRYLIKTRGQQVTLSCSPISGHRSVSWYQQTPGQGLQFLFEYFSETQRNKGNFPGRFSGRQFSNSRSEMNVSTLELGDSALYLCASSPRAGELFFGEGSRLTVL.

This CDR3 is CASSPISGGREQFF. The CDR3 DNA is TGTGCCAGCTCACCAATATCCGGGGGAAGAGAGCAGTTCTTC. The chain recombines TRBV18 with TRBJ2-1; possibly TRBD2 for D (6 bases). CDR1 and CDR2 from the germline V gene are KGHSH and LQKENI. V was pared by 2 bases and J by 10 bases, with 15 bases between. This CDR3 has 14 residues.

V is TRBV11-3 and J is TRBJ2-5; D uncertain. This CDR3 is 12 amino acids long. Trimming pared 3 bases from V and 2 bases from J, leaving 4 bases between. Germline CDR1 reads SGHNT; CDR2 reads YENEEA. The DNA for the CDR3 is TGTGCCAGCAGCTTGCAGCAAGAGACCCAGTACTTC. This encodes CASSLQQETQYF.

The rearrangement uses TRBV30 and TRBJ2-7; TRBD2 is a possible D gene (6 bases). The CDR3 loop spans 13 amino acids. Germline values: CDR1 GTSNPN, CDR2 SVGIG (reference sequence). The germline V and J ends were trimmed by 3 bases and 1 base, with 10 bases remaining between them. CDR3 residues: CAWSRRESYEQYF. Here the CDR3 DNA reads TGTGCCTGGAGCCGCCGGGAGTCCTACGAGCAGTACTTC.

The V call is TRBV6-5, the J call TRBJ1-2; maybe TRBD1 (5 bases). Trimming stripped 6 bases from V and 8 bases from J, with 16 bases between. Germline V gene data show CDR1 as MNHEY and CDR2 as SVGAGI. The CDR3 has 13 amino acids. DNA of the CDR3: TGTGCCAGCAGGTGGGCGGGGGGAGGAGGCTACACCTTC. Translation gives CASRWAGGGGYTF.

The gene calls are TRBV20-1 and TRBJ2-7, with a possible D match to TRBD2 (5 bases). The CDR3 covers 11 residues. Between the trimmed V and J ends, which lost 6 bases and 6 bases, there was a span of 12 bases. Germline CDR1 reads DFQATT; CDR2 reads SNEGSKA (reference sequence). The CDR3 DNA sequence: TGCAGTGCCGAGGGCAGGTTCGAGCAGTACTTC. Its translation is CSAEGRFEQYF.

This clone was seen a single time. The same CDR3 is also encoded by other DNA sequences in this sample. The V gene is TRBV6-6, the J gene TRBJ1-2; maybe TRBD1 (6 bases). CDR1 is MNHNY, CDR2 SVGAGI, per germline (reference sequence). The V end lost 6 bases, the J end lost 4 bases, and 12 bases lay between the germline ends. The CDR3 length is 13 residues. The CDR3 reads CASSPGQVYGYTF. DNA of the CDR3: TGTGCCAGCAGCCCGGGACAAGTCTATGGCTACACCTTC.

V usage is TRBV29-1 and J usage is TRBJ2-3, with D maybe TRBD2 (6 bases). Germline CDR1 reads SQVTM; CDR2 reads ANQGSEA. This CDR3 has 13 amino acids. V was shortened by 3 bases and J by 2 bases, with 9 bases between the two germline ends. CDR3 loop: CSVDGGTTDTQYF. The CDR3 DNA sequence: TGCAGCGTTGATGGGGGGACCACAGATACGCAGTATTTT.

The sample holds a few counts of this clone. The V gene is TRBV27, the J gene TRBJ1-6; 9 bases are a match to TRBD1. Looked up from germline, CDR1 is MNHEY and CDR2 is SMNVEV (reference sequence). V lost 5 bases to trimming and J lost 6 bases; unmatched junction nucleotides: 5. This CDR3 spans 15 amino acids. The CDR3 region is CASSPSGQGNSPLHF. The DNA of the CDR3 is TGTGCCAGCAGTCCATCGGGACAGGGTAATTCACCCCTCCACTTT.

The chain couples TRBV6-5 to TRBJ2-1; 12 bases are a match to TRBD2. The junction had 9 bases not matched to a gene; V was cut back by 7 bases and J by 8 bases. The CDR3 extends over 15 amino acids. Germline V gene sequence: CDR1 MNHEY, CDR2 SVGAGI. CDR3 sequence (DNA): TGTGCCAGCACCGGAGGACTAGCGGGACACCATGAGCAGTTCTTC. Protein product: CASTGGLAGHHEQFF.

This sequence joins TRBV5-6 and TRBJ2-3, with D maybe TRBD2 (7 bases). Trimming took 4 bases from V and 0 from J, leaving 15 bases between them. CDR1 and CDR2 from the germline V gene are SGHDT and YYEEEE. The CDR3 is 16 amino acids. The CDR3 loop is CASSTRGRGSTDTQYF. CDR3 DNA sequence: TGTGCCAGCAGCACCCGGGGGCGGGGGAGCACAGATACGCAGTATTTT.

As regards this clone: This CDR3 is also generated by other DNA sequences in the sample. The genes are TRBV9 and TRBJ1-1; 8 bases are a match to TRBD1. V lost 0 bases, J lost 1 base, and 2 bases stayed unmatched. Germline V CDR1 and CDR2: SGDLS, YYNGEE. This CDR3 has 15 residues. The CDR3 nucleotides read TGTGCCAGCAGCGTAGTTGGGACAGGGAACACTGAAGCTTTCTTT. This encodes CASSVVGTGNTEAFF.